These T cell receptor beta chains were read from a single sample in a study of blood T cell repertoires in COVID-19. Sequenced by immunoSEQ multiplex PCR; TCRdb stores in-frame clones only, minus some. Here the sample spans under 95,000 clones, approximately 85% being singletons. The sample consisted of peripheral blood. The receptor set was obtained from an elderly woman with COVID-19, enrolled during active disease. Each CDR3 is given with its conserved first and last residue. D genes are given only for firm matches. Size is omitted from some rows. Given values are once, few, many or a class for expanded clones.

j_call	clone_size	cdr3_length	d_call	v_call	cdr3_aa	cdr3_nt
TRBJ2-1	NA	14	TRBD2	TRBV18	CASSSSGPNNEQFF	TGTGCCAGCTCATCTAGCGGTCCAAACAATGAGCAGTTCTTC
TRBJ2-4	NA	16	NA	TRBV2	CASSYHRAGAKNIQYF	TGTGCCAGCAGTTACCACAGGGCAGGAGCCAAAAACATTCAGTACTTC
TRBJ1-2	NA	15	NA	TRBV19	CASSIDWAGAVSYTF	TGTGCCAGTAGTATAGATTGGGCAGGGGCCGTCTCCTACACCTTC
TRBJ1-1	NA	14	TRBD1	TRBV7-2	CASSLRQGYTEAFF	TGTGCCAGCAGCTTAAGACAGGGGTACACTGAAGCTTTCTTT
TRBJ2-3	NA	14	TRBD2	TRBV7-2	CASSFGGGPDTQYF	TGTGCCAGCAGCTTCGGGGGGGGCCCAGATACGCAGTATTTT
TRBJ2-3	NA	14	NA	TRBV9	CASSALTGGDTQYF	TGTGCCAGCAGCGCCCTCACCGGGGGAGATACGCAGTATTTT
TRBJ2-7	NA	16	TRBD1	TRBV19	CASSTLLGQGRDEQYF	TGTGCCAGTAGTACTCTTCTGGGACAGGGGAGGGACGAGCAGTACTTC
TRBJ1-1	NA	11	TRBD1	TRBV6-6	CASSPGQGAFF	TGTGCCAGCAGTCCTGGACAGGGAGCTTTCTTT
TRBJ2-3	NA	13	TRBD2	TRBV2	CASKAGGGDTQYF	TGTGCCAGCAAAGCGGGGGGGGGAGATACGCAGTATTTT
TRBJ2-1	NA	14	TRBD2	TRBV27	CASSSNRLANEQFF	TGTGCCAGCAGTTCCAACCGACTAGCAAATGAGCAGTTCTTC
TRBJ2-6	NA	13	NA	TRBV30	CAGTVPGANVLIF	TGTGCCGGAACAGTACCTGGGGCCAACGTCCTGATTTTC
TRBJ1-5	NA	15	TRBD1	TRBV5-1	CASSWGTGLHQPQHF	TGCGCCAGCAGCTGGGGGACAGGGTTACATCAGCCCCAGCATTTT
TRBJ1-2	NA	13	NA	TRBV24-1	CATSDRGSFGYTF	TGTGCCACCAGTGACAGGGGTTCTTTTGGCTACACCTTC
TRBJ2-2	once	17	TRBD2	TRBV18	CASSRTSGIANTGELFF	TGTGCCAGCTCACGGACTAGCGGGATCGCGAACACCGGGGAGCTGTTTTTT
TRBJ2-5	NA	16	TRBD1	TRBV27	CASKTRQGAWGETQYF	TGTGCCAGCAAAACCCGACAGGGGGCTTGGGGAGAGACCCAGTACTTC
TRBJ2-3	NA	11	TRBD1	TRBV20-1	CSATGQHTQYF	TGCAGTGCAACGGGACAGCATACGCAGTATTTT
TRBJ2-7	NA	11	NA	TRBV30	CAWKRTYEQYF	TGTGCCTGGAAGCGGACTTACGAGCAGTACTTC
TRBJ1-1	NA	14	TRBD1	TRBV7-9	CASSLPGGNTEAFF	TGTGCCAGCAGCTTACCAGGGGGGAACACTGAAGCTTTCTTT
TRBJ1-2	NA	13	NA	TRBV20-1	CSASVPGAVGYTF	TGCAGTGCTAGTGTTCCCGGAGCCGTTGGCTACACCTTC
TRBJ2-7	NA	16	TRBD1	TRBV27	CASSLLKTGGVYEQYF	TGTGCCAGCAGTTTATTGAAGACAGGGGGCGTCTACGAGCAGTACTTC
TRBJ1-1	NA	13	NA	TRBV30	CAWSVARVGEAFF	TGTGCCTGGAGTGTCGCCAGGGTTGGTGAAGCTTTCTTT
TRBJ1-3	NA	15	NA	TRBV10-3	CAISESTPGGNTIYF	TGTGCCATCAGTGAGTCGACTCCCGGCGGAAACACCATATATTTT